This entry concerns a single T cell receptor (beta chain). In the authors' workflow: Reference gene primer amplification yielded estimated nucleated cell counts. Generated by immunoSEQ multiplex PCR, the TCRdb table keeps only in-frame clones and is missing some. That table furnishes V, J and clone size, whereas the DNA furnished D and trimming. In the table there are roughly 150,000 clones, approximately 90% of which are singletons. This record belongs to a study of blood T cell repertoires in COVID-19. Study-wide context: T cells, B-cell-depleted T cells, or PBMCs supplied cDNA or gDNA.

With V trimmed by 4 bases and J by 5 bases, 8 bases remained unmatched. Germline CDR1 and CDR2: ENHRY and SYGVKD. CDR3 length: 15 amino acids. The V call is TRBV10-3, the J call TRBJ2-3, with 8 bases identical to TRBD2. The sequence was collected from a woman in her 40s with acute or convalescent COVID-19. Sequencing was done on a sample of peripheral blood. CDR3 DNA sequence: TGTGCCATCAGTGGTTGGGGCGGGGGGAAAGATACGCAGTATTTT. Residues: CAISGWGGGKDTQYF.